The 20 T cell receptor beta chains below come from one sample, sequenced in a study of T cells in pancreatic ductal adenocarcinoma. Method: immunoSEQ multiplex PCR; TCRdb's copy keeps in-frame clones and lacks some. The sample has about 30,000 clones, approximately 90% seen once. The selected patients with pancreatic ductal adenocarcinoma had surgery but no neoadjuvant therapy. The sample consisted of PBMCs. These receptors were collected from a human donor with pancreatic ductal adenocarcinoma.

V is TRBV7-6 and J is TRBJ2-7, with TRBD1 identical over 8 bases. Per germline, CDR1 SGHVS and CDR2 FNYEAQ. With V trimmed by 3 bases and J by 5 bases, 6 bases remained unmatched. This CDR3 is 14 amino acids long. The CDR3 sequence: CASSFGQGLDEQYF. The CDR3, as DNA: TGTGCCAGCAGCTTCGGACAGGGACTCGACGAGCAGTACTTC.

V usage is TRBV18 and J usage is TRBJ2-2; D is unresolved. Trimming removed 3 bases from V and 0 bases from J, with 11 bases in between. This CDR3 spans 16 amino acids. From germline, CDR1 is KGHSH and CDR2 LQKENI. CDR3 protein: CASSPAVPSNTGELFF. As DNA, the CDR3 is TGTGCCAGCTCACCGGCGGTCCCTTCGAACACCGGGGAGCTGTTTTTT. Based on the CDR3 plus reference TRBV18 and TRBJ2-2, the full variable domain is NAGVMQNPRHLVRRRGQEARLRCSPMKGHSHVYWYRQLPEEGLKFMVYLQKENIIDESGMPKERFSAEFPKEGPSILRIQQVVRGDSAAYFCASSPAVPSNTGELFFGEGSRLTVL.

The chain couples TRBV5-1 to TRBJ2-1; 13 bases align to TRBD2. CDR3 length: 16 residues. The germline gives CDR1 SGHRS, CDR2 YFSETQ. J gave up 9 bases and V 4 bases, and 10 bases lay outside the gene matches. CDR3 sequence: CASSLRTSGRDGEQFF. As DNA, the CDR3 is TGCGCCAGCAGCCTCAGAACTAGCGGGAGGGATGGTGAGCAGTTCTTC.

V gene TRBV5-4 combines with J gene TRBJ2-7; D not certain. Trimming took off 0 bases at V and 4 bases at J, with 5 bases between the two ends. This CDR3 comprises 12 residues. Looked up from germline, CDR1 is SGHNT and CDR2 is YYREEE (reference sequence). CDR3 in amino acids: CASSLDVYEQYF. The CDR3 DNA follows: TGTGCCAGCAGCTTGGATGTTTACGAGCAGTACTTC.

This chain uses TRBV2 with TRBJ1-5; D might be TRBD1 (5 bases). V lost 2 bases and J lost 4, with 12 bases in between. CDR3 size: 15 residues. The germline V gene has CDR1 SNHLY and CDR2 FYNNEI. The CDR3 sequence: CASSENGASNQPQHF. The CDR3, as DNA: TGTGCCAGCAGTGAAAACGGGGCATCTAATCAGCCCCAGCATTTT.

In nucleotides, the CDR3 is TGTGCCAGCAAGACTAGCGGGAGACTCAACAATGAGCAGTTCTTC. It is translated as CASKTSGRLNNEQFF. V is TRBV6-1 and J is TRBJ2-1; the match to TRBD2 covers 12 bases. The CDR3 contains 15 residues. Germline CDR1 is MNHNS and CDR2 is SASEGT. V shed 7 bases and J 5 bases; nucleotides not matched to a gene: 6.

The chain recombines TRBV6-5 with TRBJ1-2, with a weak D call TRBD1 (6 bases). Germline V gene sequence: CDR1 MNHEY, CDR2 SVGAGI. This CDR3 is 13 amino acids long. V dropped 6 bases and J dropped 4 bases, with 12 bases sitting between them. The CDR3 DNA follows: TGTGCCAGCAGATCCGACAGGACCTATGGCTACACCTTC. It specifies CASRSDRTYGYTF.

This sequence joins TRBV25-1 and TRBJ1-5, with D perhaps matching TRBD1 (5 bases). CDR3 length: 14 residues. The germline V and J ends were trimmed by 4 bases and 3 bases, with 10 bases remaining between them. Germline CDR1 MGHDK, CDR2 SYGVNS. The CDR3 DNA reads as TGTGCCAGCAGTGCAAGGGGCCCCAATCAGCCCCAGCATTTT. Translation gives CASSARGPNQPQHF.

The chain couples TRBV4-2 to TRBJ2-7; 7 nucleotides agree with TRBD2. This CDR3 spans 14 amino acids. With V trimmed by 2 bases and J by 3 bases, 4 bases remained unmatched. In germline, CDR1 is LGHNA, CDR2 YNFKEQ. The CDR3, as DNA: TGTGCCAGCAGCCAAACACTAGCGAACTACGAGCAGTACTTC. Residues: CASSQTLANYEQYF.

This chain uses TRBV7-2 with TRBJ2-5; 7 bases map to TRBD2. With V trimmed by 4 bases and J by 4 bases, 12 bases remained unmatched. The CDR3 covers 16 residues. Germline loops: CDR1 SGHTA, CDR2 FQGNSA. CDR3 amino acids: CASSSQGGARVETQYF. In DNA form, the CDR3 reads TGTGCCAGCAGCTCCCAGGGAGGGGCTCGGGTAGAGACCCAGTACTTC.

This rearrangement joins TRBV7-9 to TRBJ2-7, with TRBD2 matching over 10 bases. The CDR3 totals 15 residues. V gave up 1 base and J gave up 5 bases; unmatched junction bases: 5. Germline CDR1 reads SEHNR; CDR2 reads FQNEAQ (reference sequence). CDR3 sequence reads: CASSLEIAGGNEQYF. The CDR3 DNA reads TGTGCCAGCAGCTTAGAGATAGCGGGAGGCAACGAGCAGTACTTC.

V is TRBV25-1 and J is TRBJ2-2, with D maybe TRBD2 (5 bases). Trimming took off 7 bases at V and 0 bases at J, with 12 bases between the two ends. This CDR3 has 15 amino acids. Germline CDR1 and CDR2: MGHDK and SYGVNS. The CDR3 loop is CASISAGTNTGELFF. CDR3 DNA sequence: TGTGCCAGCATATCAGCCGGGACGAACACCGGGGAGCTGTTTTTT.

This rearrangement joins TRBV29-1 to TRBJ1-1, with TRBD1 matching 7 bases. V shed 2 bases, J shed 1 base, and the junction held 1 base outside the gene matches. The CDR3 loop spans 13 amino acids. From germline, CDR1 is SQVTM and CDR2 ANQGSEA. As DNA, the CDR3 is TGCAGCGTTGAAAGGACAGGGAACACTGAAGCTTTCTTT. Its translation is CSVERTGNTEAFF.

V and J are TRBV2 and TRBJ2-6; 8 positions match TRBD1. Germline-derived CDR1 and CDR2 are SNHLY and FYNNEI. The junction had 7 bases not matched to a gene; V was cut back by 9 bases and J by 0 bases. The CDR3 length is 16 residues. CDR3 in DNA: TGTGCCAGTTACCGGGACAGGTTCTCTGGGGCCAACGTCCTGACTTTC. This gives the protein CASYRDRFSGANVLTF.

The CDR3 protein is CASSEALVTQAGSYGYTF. The DNA of the CDR3 is TGTGCCAGCAGTGAAGCGTTGGTAACCCAGGCCGGATCCTATGGCTACACCTTC. The V and J genes are TRBV6-1 and TRBJ1-2; D remains ambiguous. Per germline, CDR1 MNHNS and CDR2 SASEGT. The CDR3 extends over 18 amino acids. V lost 0 bases and J lost 4, with 21 bases in between.

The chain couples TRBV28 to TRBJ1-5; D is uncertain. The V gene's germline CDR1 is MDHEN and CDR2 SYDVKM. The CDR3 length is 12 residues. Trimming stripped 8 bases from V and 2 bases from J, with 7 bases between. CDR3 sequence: CASAPGNQPQHF. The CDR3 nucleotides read TGTGCCAGCGCCCCGGGCAATCAGCCCCAGCATTTT.

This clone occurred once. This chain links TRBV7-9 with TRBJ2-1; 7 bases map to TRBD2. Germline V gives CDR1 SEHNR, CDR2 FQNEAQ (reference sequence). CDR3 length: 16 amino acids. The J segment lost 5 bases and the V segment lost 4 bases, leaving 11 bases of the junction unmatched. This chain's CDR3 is CASSSLGGEINNEQFF. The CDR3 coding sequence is TGTGCCAGCAGCTCCCTGGGGGGGGAAATCAACAATGAGCAGTTCTTC.

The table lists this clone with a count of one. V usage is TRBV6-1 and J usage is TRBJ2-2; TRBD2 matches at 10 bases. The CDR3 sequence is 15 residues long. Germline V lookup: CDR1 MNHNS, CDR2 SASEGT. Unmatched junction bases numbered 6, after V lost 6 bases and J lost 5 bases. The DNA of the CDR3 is TGTGCCAGCAGAATAGCGGGAGGAGGTACCGGGGAGCTGTTTTTT. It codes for CASRIAGGGTGELFF.

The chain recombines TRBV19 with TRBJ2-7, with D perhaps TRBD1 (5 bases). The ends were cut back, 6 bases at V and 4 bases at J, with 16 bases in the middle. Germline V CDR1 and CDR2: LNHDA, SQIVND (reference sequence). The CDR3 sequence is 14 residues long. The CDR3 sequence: CASSPGGQGYEQYF. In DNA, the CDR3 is TGTGCCAGTAGCCCTGGTGGGCAGGGTTACGAGCAGTACTTC.

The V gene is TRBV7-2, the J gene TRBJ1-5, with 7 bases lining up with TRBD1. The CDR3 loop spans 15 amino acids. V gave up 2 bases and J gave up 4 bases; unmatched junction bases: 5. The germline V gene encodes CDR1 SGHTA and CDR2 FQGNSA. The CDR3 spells CASSLRQGENQPQHF. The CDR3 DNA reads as TGTGCCAGCAGCTTAAGACAGGGTGAAAATCAGCCCCAGCATTTT.